This TCR beta chain was captured in a study of blood T cell repertoires in COVID-19. Study overall: Sample material is recorded as cDNA or gDNA derived from T cells, B-cell-depleted T cells, or PBMCs.

In the source study's methods: Estimates of nucleated cell counts were drawn from the amplification of reference gene primers. TCRdb keeps only in-frame clones here, not all; method: immunoSEQ multiplex PCR. The V and J calls and clone size come from that table; D and trimming were worked out from the DNA. The table shows about 75,000 clones, with roughly 87% occurring only once. This receptor was obtained from a woman between 50 and 59 years old with acute or convalescent COVID-19. Sequenced: peripheral blood.

As DNA, the CDR3 is TGCGCCAGCAGCTTGGCCGGGACAGGGGGCATGGAGACCCAGTACTTC. Protein sequence: CASSLAGTGGMETQYF. The rearrangement joins TRBV5-1 to TRBJ2-5; 12 bases map to TRBD1. CDR1 SGHRS and CDR2 YFSETQ come from the germline V gene. This CDR3 is 16 amino acids long. V lost 0 bases and J lost 5; bases outside the gene matches: 5.